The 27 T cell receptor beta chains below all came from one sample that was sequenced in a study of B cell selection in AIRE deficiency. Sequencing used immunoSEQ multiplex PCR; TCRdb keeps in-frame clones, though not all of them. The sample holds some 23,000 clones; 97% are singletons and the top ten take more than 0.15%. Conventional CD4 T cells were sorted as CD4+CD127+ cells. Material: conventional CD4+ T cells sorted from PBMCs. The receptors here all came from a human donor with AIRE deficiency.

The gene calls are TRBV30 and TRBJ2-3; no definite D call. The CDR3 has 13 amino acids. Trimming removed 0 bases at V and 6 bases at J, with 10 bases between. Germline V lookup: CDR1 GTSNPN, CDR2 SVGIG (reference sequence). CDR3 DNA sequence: TGTGCCTGGAGTGTACACGGTATTGATACGCAGTATTTT. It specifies CAWSVHGIDTQYF.

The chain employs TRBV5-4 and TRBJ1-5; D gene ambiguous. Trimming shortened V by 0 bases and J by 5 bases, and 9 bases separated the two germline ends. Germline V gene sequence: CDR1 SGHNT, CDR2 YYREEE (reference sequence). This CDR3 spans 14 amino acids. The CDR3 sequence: CASSLAGSYQPQHF. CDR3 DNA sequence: TGTGCCAGCAGCTTGGCCGGCAGCTATCAGCCCCAGCATTTT.

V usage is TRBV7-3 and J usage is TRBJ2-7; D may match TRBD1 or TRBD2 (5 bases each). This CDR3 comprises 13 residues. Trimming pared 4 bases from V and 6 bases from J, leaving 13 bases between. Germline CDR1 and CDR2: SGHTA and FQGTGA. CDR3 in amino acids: CASSSTPGREQYF. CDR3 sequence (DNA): TGTGCCAGCAGCTCAACACCGGGGCGCGAGCAGTACTTC.

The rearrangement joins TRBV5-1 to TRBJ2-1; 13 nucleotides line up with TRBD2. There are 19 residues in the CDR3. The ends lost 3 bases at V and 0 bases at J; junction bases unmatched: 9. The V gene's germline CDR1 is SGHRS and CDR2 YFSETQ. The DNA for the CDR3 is TGCGCCAGCAGCTCTCTCGGACTAGCGGGAGTGGGCTCCTACAATGAGCAGTTCTTC. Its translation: CASSSLGLAGVGSYNEQFF.

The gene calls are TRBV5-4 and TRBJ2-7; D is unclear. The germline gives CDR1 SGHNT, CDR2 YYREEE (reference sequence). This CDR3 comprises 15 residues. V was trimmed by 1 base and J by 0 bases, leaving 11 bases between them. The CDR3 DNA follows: TGTGCCAGCAGCTTGATTCTACCGAACTCCTACGAGCAGTACTTC. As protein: CASSLILPNSYEQYF.

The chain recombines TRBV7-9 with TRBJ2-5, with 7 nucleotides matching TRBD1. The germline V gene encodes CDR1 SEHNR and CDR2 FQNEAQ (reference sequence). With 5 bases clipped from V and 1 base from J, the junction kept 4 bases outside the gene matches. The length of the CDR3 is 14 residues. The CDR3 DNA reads TGTGCCAGCAGCCAGGGACAGCTCCAAGAGACCCAGTACTTC. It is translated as CASSQGQLQETQYF.

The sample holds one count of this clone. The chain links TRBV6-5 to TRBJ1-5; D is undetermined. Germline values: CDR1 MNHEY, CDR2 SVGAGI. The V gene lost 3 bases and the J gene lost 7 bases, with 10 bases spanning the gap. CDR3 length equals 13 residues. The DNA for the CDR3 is TGTGCCAGCAGTTATAGCTCGACACAGCCCCAGCATTTT. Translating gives CASSYSSTQPQHF.

The chain's CDR3 is CATSRGRNPSYEQYF. For the CDR3, the DNA is TGTGCCACCAGCAGAGGCCGGAATCCCTCCTACGAGCAGTACTTC. The chain combines TRBV15 with TRBJ2-7; D is unclear. The CDR3 extends over 15 amino acids. The V end lost 1 base, the J end lost 0 bases, and 10 bases lay between the germline ends. CDR1 and CDR2 (germline): LNHNV, YYDKDF (reference sequence).

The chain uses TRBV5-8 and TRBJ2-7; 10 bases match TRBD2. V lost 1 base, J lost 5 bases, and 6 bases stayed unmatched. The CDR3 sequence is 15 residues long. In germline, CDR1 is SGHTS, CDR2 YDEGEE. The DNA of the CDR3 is TGTGCCAGCAGCTTGTACGGACTAGCGGTCCACGAGCAGTACTTC. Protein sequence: CASSLYGLAVHEQYF.

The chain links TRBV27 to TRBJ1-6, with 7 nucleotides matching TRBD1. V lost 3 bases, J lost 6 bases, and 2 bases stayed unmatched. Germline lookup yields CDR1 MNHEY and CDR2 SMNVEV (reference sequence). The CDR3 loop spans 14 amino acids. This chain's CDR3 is CASSFGTVNSPLHF. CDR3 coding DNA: TGTGCCAGCAGTTTTGGGACAGTTAATTCACCCCTCCACTTT.

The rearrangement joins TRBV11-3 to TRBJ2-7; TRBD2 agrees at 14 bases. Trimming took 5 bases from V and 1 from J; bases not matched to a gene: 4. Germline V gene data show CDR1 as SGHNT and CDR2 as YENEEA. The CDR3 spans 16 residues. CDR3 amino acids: CASSRRLAGGSYEQYF. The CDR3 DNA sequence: TGTGCCAGCAGCCGTCGACTAGCGGGAGGGTCCTACGAGCAGTACTTC.

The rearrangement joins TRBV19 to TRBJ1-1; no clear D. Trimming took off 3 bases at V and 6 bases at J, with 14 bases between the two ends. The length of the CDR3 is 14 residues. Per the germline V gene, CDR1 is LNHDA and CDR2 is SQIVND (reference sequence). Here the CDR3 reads CASSIGVGTAEAFF. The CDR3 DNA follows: TGTGCCAGTAGTATTGGCGTCGGAACGGCTGAAGCTTTCTTT.

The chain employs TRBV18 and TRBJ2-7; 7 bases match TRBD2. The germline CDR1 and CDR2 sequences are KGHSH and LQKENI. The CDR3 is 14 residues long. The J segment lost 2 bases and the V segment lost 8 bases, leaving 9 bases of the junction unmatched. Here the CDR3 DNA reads TGTGCCAGCCGCGGGGCGGGGGTTACCTACGAGCAGTACTTC. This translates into CASRGAGVTYEQYF.

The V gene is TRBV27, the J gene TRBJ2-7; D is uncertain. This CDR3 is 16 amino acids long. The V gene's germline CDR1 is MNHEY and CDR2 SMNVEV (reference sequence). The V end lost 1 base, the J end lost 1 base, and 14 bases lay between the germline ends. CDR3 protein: CASSLFAFAKSYEQYF. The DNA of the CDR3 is TGTGCCAGCAGTTTATTCGCCTTCGCTAAGTCCTACGAGCAGTACTTC.

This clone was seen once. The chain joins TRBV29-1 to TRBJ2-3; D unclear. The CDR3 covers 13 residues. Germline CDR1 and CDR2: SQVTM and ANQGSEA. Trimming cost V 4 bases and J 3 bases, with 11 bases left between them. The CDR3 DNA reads TGCAGCGTTGTAGTCGTTTCGACAGATACGCAGTATTTT. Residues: CSVVVVSTDTQYF.

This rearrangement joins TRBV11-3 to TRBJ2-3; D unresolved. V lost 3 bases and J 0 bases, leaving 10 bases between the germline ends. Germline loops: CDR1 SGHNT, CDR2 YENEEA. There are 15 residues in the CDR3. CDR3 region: CASSLSPTSTDTQYF. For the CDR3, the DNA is TGTGCCAGCAGCTTGAGCCCCACTAGCACAGATACGCAGTATTTT.

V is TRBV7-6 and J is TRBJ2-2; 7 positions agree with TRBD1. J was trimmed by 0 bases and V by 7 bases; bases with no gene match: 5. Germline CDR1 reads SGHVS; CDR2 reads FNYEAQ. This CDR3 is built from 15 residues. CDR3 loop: CASTVGGANTGELFF. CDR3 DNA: TGTGCCAGCACTGTAGGGGGCGCGAACACCGGGGAGCTGTTTTTT. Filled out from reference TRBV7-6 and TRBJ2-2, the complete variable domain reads GAGVSQSPRYKVTKRGQDVALRCDPISGHVSLYWYRQALGQGPEFLTYFNYEAQQDKSGLPNDRFSAERPEGSISTLTIQRTEQRDSAMYRCASTVGGANTGELFFGEGSRLTVL.

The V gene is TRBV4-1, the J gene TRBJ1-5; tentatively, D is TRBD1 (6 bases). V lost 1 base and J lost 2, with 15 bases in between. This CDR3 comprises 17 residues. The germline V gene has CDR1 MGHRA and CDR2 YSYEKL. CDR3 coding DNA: TGCGCCAGCAGCCAAGGTCGGCAGGGGTCGGGCAATCAGCCCCAGCATTTT. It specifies CASSQGRQGSGNQPQHF.

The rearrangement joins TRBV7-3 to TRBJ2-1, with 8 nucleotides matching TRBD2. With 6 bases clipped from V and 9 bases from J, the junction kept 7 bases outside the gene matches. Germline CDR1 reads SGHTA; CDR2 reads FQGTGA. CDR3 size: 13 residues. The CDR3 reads CASSYQRESEQFF. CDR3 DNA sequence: TGTGCCAGCAGTTATCAGCGGGAGAGTGAGCAGTTCTTC.

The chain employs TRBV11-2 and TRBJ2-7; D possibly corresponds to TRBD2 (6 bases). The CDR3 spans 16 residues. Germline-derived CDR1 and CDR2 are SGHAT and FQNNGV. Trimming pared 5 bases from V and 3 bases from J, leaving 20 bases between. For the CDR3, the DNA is TGTGCCAGCAGCCGGTTGGTGGGGGGACCCCACTACGAGCAGTACTTC. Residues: CASSRLVGGPHYEQYF.

The CDR3 sequence is CASSEVPPAATNEKLFF. CDR3 sequence (DNA): TGTGCCAGCAGCGAAGTCCCGCCGGCCGCAACTAATGAAAAACTGTTTTTT. This chain uses TRBV11-3 with TRBJ1-4; D unclear. Trimming left V 5 bases short and J 0 bases short, with 16 bases between. CDR3 size: 17 residues. The germline gives CDR1 SGHNT, CDR2 YENEEA.

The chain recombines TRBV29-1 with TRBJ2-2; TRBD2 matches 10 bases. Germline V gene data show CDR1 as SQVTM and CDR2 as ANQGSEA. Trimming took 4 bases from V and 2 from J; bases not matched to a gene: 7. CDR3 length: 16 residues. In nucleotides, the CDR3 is TGCAGCGTTGGATTTCGACTAGCGGGCAACACCGGGGAGCTGTTTTTT. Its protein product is CSVGFRLAGNTGELFF.

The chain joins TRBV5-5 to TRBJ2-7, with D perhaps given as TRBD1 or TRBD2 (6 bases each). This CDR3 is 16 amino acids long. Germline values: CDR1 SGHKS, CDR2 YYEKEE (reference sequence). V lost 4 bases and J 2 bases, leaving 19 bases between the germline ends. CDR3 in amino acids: CASSPSPGARPYEQYF. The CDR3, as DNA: TGTGCCAGCAGCCCAAGTCCGGGGGCGCGCCCCTACGAGCAGTACTTC.

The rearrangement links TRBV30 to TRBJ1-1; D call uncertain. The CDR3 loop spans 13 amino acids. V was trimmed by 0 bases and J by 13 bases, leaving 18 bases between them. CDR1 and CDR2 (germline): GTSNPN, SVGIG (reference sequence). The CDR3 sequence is CAWSVNRGPQDFF. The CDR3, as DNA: TGTGCCTGGAGTGTCAATAGAGGGCCGCAGGATTTCTTT. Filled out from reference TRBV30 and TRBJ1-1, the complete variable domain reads SQTIHQWPATLVQPVGSPLSLECTVEGTSNPNLYWYRQAAGRGLQLLFYSVGIGQISSEVPQNLSASRPQDRQFILSSKKLLLSDSGFYLCAWSVNRGPQDFFGQGTRLTVV.

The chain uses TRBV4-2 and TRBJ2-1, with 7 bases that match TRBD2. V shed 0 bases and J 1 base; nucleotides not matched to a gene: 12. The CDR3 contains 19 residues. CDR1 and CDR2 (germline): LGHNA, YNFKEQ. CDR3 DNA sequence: TGTGCCAGCAGCCAAGATTTCGACCGCGGGAGATGGTCCTACAATGAGCAGTTCTTC. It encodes CASSQDFDRGRWSYNEQFF.

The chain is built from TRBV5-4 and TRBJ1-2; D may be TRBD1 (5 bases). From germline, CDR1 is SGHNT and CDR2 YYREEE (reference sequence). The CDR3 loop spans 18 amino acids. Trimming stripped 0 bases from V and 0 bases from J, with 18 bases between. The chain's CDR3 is CASSLGWGRTVPNYGYTF. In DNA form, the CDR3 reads TGTGCCAGCAGCTTGGGATGGGGCCGGACTGTTCCTAACTATGGCTACACCTTC.

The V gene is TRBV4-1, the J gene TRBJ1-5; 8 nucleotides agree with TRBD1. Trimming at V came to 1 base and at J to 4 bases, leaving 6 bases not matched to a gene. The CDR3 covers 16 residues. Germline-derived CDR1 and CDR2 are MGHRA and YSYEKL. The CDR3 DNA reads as TGCGCCAGCAGCCAAGGAGGACAGGGAGGAAATCAGCCCCAGCATTTT. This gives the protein CASSQGGQGGNQPQHF.